These 5 T cell receptor beta chains came from one sample sequenced in a study of blood T cell repertoires in COVID-19. Here immunoSEQ multiplex PCR was the method, and the copy in TCRdb shows in-frame clones only, minus some. The sample contains 300,000 to 350,000 clones, approximately 88% of which appear only once. Material for sequencing was PBMCs or T cells enriched from blood (not recorded which). The receptor source for this set is a man aged 25-40 years who had recovered from COVID-19.

The rearrangement joins TRBV7-2 to TRBJ2-4; 9 bases agree with TRBD2. The V segment lost 1 base and the J segment 7 bases; nucleotides outside the gene matches: 17. Germline CDR1 is SGHTA and CDR2 is FQGNSA. CDR3 length: 19 amino acids. CDR3: CASSLEARRGGLGSNIQYF. The DNA for the CDR3 is TGTGCCAGCAGCTTAGAGGCCCGGCGGGGGGGCCTAGGTTCGAACATTCAGTACTTC. The variable domain in full, completed from reference TRBV7-2 and TRBJ2-4, reads GAGVSQSPSNKVTEKGKDVELRCDPISGHTALYWYRQSLGQGLEFLIYFQGNSAPDKSGLPSDRFSAERTGGSVSTLTIQRTQQEDSAVYLCASSLEARRGGLGSNIQYFGAGTRLSVL.

In the case of this clone: At the DNA level, this CDR3 is encoded by other sequences in the same sample as well. The chain employs TRBV5-5 and TRBJ1-1, with D tentatively TRBD1 (6 bases). The germline CDR1 and CDR2 sequences are SGHKS and YYEKEE (reference sequence). The V end lost 2 bases, the J end lost 5 bases, and 10 bases lay between the germline ends. The CDR3 extends over 13 amino acids. As DNA, the CDR3 is TGTGCCAGCAGCTTCACAGGGAAGACTGAAGCTTTCTTT. Translated, it gives CASSFTGKTEAFF.

The chain uses TRBV27 and TRBJ2-5, with 8 positions matching TRBD2. This CDR3 comprises 14 residues. Germline assignment: CDR1 MNHEY and CDR2 SMNVEV (reference sequence). The V and J ends lost 3 bases and 5 bases, in that order; junction bases with no gene match: 5. DNA for the CDR3: TGTGCCAGCAGTTTCGGGACTAGGGGGGAGACCCAGTACTTC. Translated, it gives CASSFGTRGETQYF.

The V call is TRBV6-5, the J call TRBJ1-1; tentative D call: TRBD1 (5 bases). The CDR3 contains 14 residues. Trimming removed 2 bases at V and 5 bases at J, with 12 bases between. In germline, CDR1 is MNHEY, CDR2 SVGAGI. CDR3 in amino acids: CASSYNQGGTEAFF. As DNA, the CDR3 is TGTGCCAGCAGTTACAACCAGGGAGGGACTGAAGCTTTCTTT.

This clone was detected only once. In nucleotides, the CDR3 is TGTGCCAGTAGTATAGGAGCGGAATCCGGGGAGCTGTTTTTT. Its protein is CASSIGAESGELFF. The chain carries TRBV19 and TRBJ2-2; perhaps TRBD2 as D (5 bases). Germline V gene data show CDR1 as LNHDA and CDR2 as SQIVND (reference sequence). There are 14 residues in the CDR3. Trimming left V 1 base short and J 6 bases short, with 9 bases between.